Here is one T cell receptor beta chain with its context. Germline values: CDR1 SNHLY, CDR2 FYNNEI. Trimming removed 6 bases at V and 1 base at J, with 9 bases between. The CDR3 runs 13 residues. Under the authors' procedure: Amplification with reference gene primers provided the estimates of nucleated cell counts. The data were produced by immunoSEQ multiplex PCR, yet TCRdb's version contains in-frame clones alone and is incomplete. Clone size and V and J calls were adopted from that table, with D and trimming inferred from the DNA. The sample lists under 70,000 clones; about four fifths were seen once. The data originate from a study of blood T cell repertoires in COVID-19. Whole-study context: The cDNA or gDNA used as material had been derived from T cells, B-cell-depleted T cells, or PBMCs.

V is TRBV2 and J is TRBJ1-2; tentatively, D is TRBD1 (5 bases). The receptor was derived from a human donor in a cohort sampled during active COVID-19. Specimen: peripheral blood. In DNA, the CDR3 is TGTGCCAGCAGACAGGACTATAACTATGGCTACACCTTC. The encoded protein is CASRQDYNYGYTF.